This T cell receptor beta chain was profiled in a study of blood T cell repertoires in COVID-19. Produced via immunoSEQ multiplex PCR; TCRdb's table is partial and in-frame only. The sample records tens of thousands of clones, roughly 80% being singletons. CDR1 is SGDLS and CDR2 is YYNGEE in the germline V gene. CDR3 length: 16 residues. V lost 3 bases to trimming and J lost 4 bases, with 19 bases between them. The Seattle patients joined while their infection was active and were tracked longitudinally afterward. This receptor was taken from a man at least 80 years old with COVID-19, enrolled during active disease. The chain has TRBV9 and TRBJ1-2, with D maybe TRBD1 (6 bases). The sample was peripheral blood. The CDR3 DNA follows: TGTGCCAGCAGCGAGGATTCGACAGGTCCCCTCTATGGCTACACCTTC. It codes for CASSEDSTGPLYGYTF.